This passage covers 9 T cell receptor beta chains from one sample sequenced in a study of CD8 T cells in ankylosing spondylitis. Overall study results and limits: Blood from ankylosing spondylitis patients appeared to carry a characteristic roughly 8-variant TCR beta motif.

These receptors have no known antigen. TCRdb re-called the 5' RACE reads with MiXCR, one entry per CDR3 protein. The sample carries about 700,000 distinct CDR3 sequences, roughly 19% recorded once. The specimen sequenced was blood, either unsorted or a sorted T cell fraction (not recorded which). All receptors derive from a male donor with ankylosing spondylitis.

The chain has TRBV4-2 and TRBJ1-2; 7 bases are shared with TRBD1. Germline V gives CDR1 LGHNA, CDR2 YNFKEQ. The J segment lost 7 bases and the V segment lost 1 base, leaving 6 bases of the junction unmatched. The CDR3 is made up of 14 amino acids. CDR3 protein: CASSQGDSRRGYTF. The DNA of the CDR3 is TGTGCCAGCAGCCAAGGGGACAGTCGCCGTGGCTACACCTTC.

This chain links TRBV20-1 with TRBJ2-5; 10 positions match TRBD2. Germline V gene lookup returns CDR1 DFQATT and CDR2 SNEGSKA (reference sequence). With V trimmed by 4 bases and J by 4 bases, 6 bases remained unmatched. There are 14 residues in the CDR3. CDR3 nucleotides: TGCAGTGCTACTCCTATAGCGGGGGGAGAGACCCAGTACTTC. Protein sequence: CSATPIAGGETQYF.

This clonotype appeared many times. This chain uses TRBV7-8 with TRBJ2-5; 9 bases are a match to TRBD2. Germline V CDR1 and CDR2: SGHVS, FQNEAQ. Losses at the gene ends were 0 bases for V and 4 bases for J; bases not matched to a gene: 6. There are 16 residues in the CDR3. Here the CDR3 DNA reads TGTGCCAGCAGCTTAGCAGGGCTAGCGGGAAGAGAGACCCAGTACTTC. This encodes CASSLAGLAGRETQYF.

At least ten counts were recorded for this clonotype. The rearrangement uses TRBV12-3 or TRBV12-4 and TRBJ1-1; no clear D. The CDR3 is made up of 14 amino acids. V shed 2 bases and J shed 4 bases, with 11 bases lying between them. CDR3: CASSLSLQSTEAFF. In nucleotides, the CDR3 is TGTGCCAGCAGTTTATCCCTACAGAGCACTGAAGCTTTCTTT.

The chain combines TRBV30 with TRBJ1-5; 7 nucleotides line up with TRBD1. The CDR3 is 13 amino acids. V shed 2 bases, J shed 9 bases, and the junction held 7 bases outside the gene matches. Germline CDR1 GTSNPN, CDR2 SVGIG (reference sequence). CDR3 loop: CAWSTHRGGPQHF. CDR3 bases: TGTGCCTGGAGTACACACAGGGGAGGGCCCCAGCATTTT.

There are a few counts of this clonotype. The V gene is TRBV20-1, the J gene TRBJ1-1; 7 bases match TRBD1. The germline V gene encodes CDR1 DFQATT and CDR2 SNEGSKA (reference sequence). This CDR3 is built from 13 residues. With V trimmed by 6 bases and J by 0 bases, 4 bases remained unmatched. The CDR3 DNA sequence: TGCAGTGCGGAAGGGACAGTGAACACTGAAGCTTTCTTT. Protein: CSAEGTVNTEAFF.

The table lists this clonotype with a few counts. The DNA for the CDR3 is TGTGCCAGCAGCAACTCTGGGACTAGCGTTTACGAGCAGTACTTC. Translating gives CASSNSGTSVYEQYF. The chain uses TRBV7-9 and TRBJ2-7; 10 bases map to TRBD2. After removal of 5 bases from V and 4 bases from J, the junction contained 8 bases not matched to a gene. Germline-derived CDR1 and CDR2 are SEHNR and FQNEAQ (reference sequence). The CDR3 loop spans 15 amino acids.

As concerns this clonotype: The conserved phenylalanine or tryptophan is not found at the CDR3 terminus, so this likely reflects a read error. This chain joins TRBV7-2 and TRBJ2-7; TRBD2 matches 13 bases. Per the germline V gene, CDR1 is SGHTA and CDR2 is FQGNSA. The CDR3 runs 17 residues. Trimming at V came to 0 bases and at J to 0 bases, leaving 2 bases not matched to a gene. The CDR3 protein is CASSLAGTSGISYEQYL. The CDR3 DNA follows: TGTGCCAGCAGCTTAGCCGGGACTAGCGGGATCTCCTACGAGCAGTACCTC.

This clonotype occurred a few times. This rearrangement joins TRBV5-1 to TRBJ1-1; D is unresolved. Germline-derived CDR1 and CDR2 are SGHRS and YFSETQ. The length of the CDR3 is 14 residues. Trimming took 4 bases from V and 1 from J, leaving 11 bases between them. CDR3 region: CASSLQNSNTEAFF. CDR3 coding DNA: TGCGCCAGCAGCCTACAGAATTCGAACACTGAAGCTTTCTTT.